Shown below are 12 T cell receptor beta chains from a single sample sequenced in a study of cytomegalovirus exposure and HLA in healthy donors. Both 60 Vbeta primers and 13 Jbeta primers went into the PCR. Only in-frame clones appear in the TCRdb table, and some are missing; sequencing was by immunoSEQ multiplex PCR. Recorded for this sample: 60,000 to 90,000 clones. The source material was PBMCs. The receptors were gathered from a middle-aged woman in good health and CMV-seropositive.

V gene TRBV10-3 combines with J gene TRBJ2-7; 15 nucleotides agree with TRBD2. CDR1 ENHRY and CDR2 SYGVKD come from the germline V gene. This CDR3 region has 14 residues. Trimming removed 4 bases from V and 6 bases from J; junction bases left unmatched: 1. CDR3 nucleotides: TGTGCCATCAGTGGGACTAGCGGGAGGGTCGAGCAGTACTTC. Protein: CAISGTSGRVEQYF.

The J gene is TRBJ1-2, the V gene TRBV4-2, with 8 positions matching TRBD1. The CDR3 covers 15 residues. Germline assignment: CDR1 LGHNA and CDR2 YNFKEQ. The ends lost 0 bases at V and 5 bases at J; junction bases unmatched: 5. Written as DNA, the CDR3 is TGTGCCAGCAGCCAAGAAGGGAACAGGGGGTATGGCTACACCTTC. Translation gives CASSQEGNRGYGYTF.

This chain connects TRBV5-8 to TRBJ1-5, with 9 bases fitting TRBD1. The germline CDR1 and CDR2 sequences are SGHTS and YDEGEE. The J segment lost 3 bases and the V segment lost 1 base, leaving 8 bases of the junction unmatched. The CDR3 is made up of 17 amino acids. CDR3 sequence (DNA): TGTGCCAGCAGCTTGAATACAGGGGGCAAAACCAATCAGCCCCAGCATTTT. Translating it yields CASSLNTGGKTNQPQHF.

The V and J genes are TRBV2 and TRBJ1-5; TRBD1 matches at 7 bases. V gave up 2 bases and J gave up 6 bases; unmatched junction bases: 13. The CDR3 runs to 17 residues. CDR1 and CDR2 (germline): SNHLY, FYNNEI. The chain's CDR3 is CASSETLRAGGSQPQHF. In DNA, the CDR3 is TGTGCCAGCAGTGAAACTTTAAGGGCAGGGGGAAGTCAGCCCCAGCATTTT. The full variable domain, with the rest looked up from reference TRBV2 and TRBJ1-5, is EPEVTQTPSHQVTQMGQEVILRCVPISNHLYFYWYRQILGQKVEFLVSFYNNEISEKSEIFDDQFSVERPDGSNFTLKIRSTKLEDSAMYFCASSETLRAGGSQPQHFGDGTRLSIL.

The V call is TRBV7-8, the J call TRBJ1-2; 7 bases match TRBD1. The germline V gene encodes CDR1 SGHVS and CDR2 FQNEAQ. J lost 4 bases, V lost 5 bases, and 16 bases had no gene match. This CDR3 has 17 amino acids. DNA of the CDR3: TGTGCCAGCAGCCAGGAAGGGGGCCAGGATGGTCCCTATGGCTACACCTTC. It yields the protein CASSQEGGQDGPYGYTF. Filled out from reference TRBV7-8 and TRBJ1-2, the complete variable domain reads GAGVSQSPRYKVAKRGQDVALRCDPISGHVSLFWYQQALGQGPEFLTYFQNEAQLDKSGLPSDRFFAERPEGSVSTLKIQRTQQEDSAVYLCASSQEGGQDGPYGYTFGSGTRLTVV.

The chain carries TRBV12-5 and TRBJ2-7, with 8 bases identical to TRBD1. This CDR3 contains 16 residues. With 2 bases clipped from V and 0 bases from J, the junction kept 6 bases outside the gene matches. Germline V gives CDR1 LGHNT, CDR2 FRNRAP. DNA for the CDR3: TGTGCTAGTGGTTTGTATCAGGGGGCAGTCTCCTACGAGCAGTACTTC. Translation: CASGLYQGAVSYEQYF.

The rearrangement uses TRBV7-2 and TRBJ1-3; 9 bases map to TRBD1. J gave up 2 bases and V 2 bases, and 4 bases lay outside the gene matches. In germline, CDR1 is SGHTA, CDR2 FQGNSA. This CDR3 spans 16 amino acids. The CDR3 DNA sequence: TGTGCCAGCAGCTTAACAGGGGGCGCAACTGGAAACACCATATATTTT. As protein: CASSLTGGATGNTIYF. Full variable domain (remainder filled in from reference TRBV7-2 and TRBJ1-3): GAGVSQSPSNKVTEKGKDVELRCDPISGHTALYWYRQSLGQGLEFLIYFQGNSAPDKSGLPSDRFSAERTGGSVSTLTIQRTQQEDSAVYLCASSLTGGATGNTIYFGEGSWLTVV.

The V and J genes are TRBV27 and TRBJ2-7, with 13 bases fitting TRBD2. The junction had 5 bases not matched to a gene; V was cut back by 1 base and J by 5 bases. CDR1 is MNHEY and CDR2 is SMNVEV in the germline V gene (reference sequence). The CDR3 length is 16 residues. CDR3 in amino acids: CASSLFSGTSGNEQYF. In DNA, the CDR3 is TGTGCCAGCAGTTTATTTTCCGGGACTAGCGGGAACGAGCAGTACTTC.

The chain recombines TRBV7-2 with TRBJ2-7, with D tentatively TRBD2 (5 bases). Germline CDR1 SGHTA, CDR2 FQGNSA. The CDR3 is made up of 13 amino acids. V lost 6 bases and J 6 bases, leaving 15 bases between the germline ends. The CDR3: CASRTAAGGEQYF. CDR3 DNA sequence: TGTGCCAGCAGAACCGCTGCGGGCGGCGAGCAGTACTTC.

The chain links TRBV28 to TRBJ2-1, with 16 bases matching TRBD2. The V segment lost 5 bases and the J segment 7 bases; nucleotides outside the gene matches: 17. This CDR3 spans 20 amino acids. Germline CDR1 MDHEN, CDR2 SYDVKM. The CDR3 protein is CASSAPGTSGRAMAVNEQFF. The CDR3 DNA is TGTGCCAGCAGTGCCCCCGGGACTAGCGGGAGGGCTATGGCGGTAAATGAGCAGTTCTTC.

The chain has TRBV7-8 and TRBJ2-1, with D perhaps TRBD1 (6 bases). The CDR3 spans 16 residues. Per the germline V gene, CDR1 is SGHVS and CDR2 is FQNEAQ. Deletions cut 5 bases from V and 3 bases from J, with 17 bases between. DNA for the CDR3: TGTGCCAGCAGCCCCCGCTTGTGGGACAACTACAATGAGCAGTTCTTC. Translation gives CASSPRLWDNYNEQFF.

The chain uses TRBV19 and TRBJ2-4, with 8 bases identical to TRBD2. J was trimmed by 5 bases and V by 1 base; bases with no gene match: 1. CDR1 and CDR2 (germline): LNHDA, SQIVND (reference sequence). CDR3 size: 14 residues. CDR3 residues: CASSIAGGENIQYF. The CDR3 DNA is TGTGCCAGTAGTATAGCGGGAGGGGAAAACATTCAGTACTTC. The complete variable domain, with remaining parts taken from reference TRBV19 and TRBJ2-4, reads DGGITQSPKYLFRKEGQNVTLSCEQNLNHDAMYWYRQDPGQGLRLIYYSQIVNDFQKGDIAEGYSVSREKKESFPLTVTSAQKNPTAFYLCASSIAGGENIQYFGAGTRLSVL.